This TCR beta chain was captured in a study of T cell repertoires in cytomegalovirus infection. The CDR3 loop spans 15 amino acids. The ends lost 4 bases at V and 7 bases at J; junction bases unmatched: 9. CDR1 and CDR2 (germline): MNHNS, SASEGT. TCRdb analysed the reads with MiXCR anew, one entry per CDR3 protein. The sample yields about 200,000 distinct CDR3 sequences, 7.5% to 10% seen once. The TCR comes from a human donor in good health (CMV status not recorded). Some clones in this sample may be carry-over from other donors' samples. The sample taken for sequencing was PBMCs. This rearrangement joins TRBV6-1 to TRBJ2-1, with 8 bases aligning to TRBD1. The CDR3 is CASSGQTTGGNEQFF. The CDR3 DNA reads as TGTGCCAGCAGTGGGCAAACTACAGGGGGGAATGAGCAGTTCTTC.